The 15 T cell receptor beta chains presented below share a single source sample, sequenced in a study of neurological immune-mediated disorders. TCRdb used MiXCR to reprocess the 5' RACE reads, holding one entry per CDR3 protein. The profile shows around 80,000 distinct CDR3 sequences, about a tenth of them singletons. The specimen was PBMCs. Source of these receptors: a man between 35 and 55 years old in good health.

This clonotype has just a few counts. The V and J genes are TRBV12-3 or TRBV12-4 and TRBJ1-2; D is unresolved. The CDR3 has 15 amino acids. The germline V and J ends were trimmed by 5 bases and 0 bases, with 13 bases remaining between them. CDR3 sequence: CASSRGPPANYGYTF. CDR3 nucleotides: TGTGCCAGCAGTCGCGGGCCTCCAGCTAACTATGGCTACACCTTC.

This clonotype has at least ten counts. The genes are TRBV5-1 and TRBJ2-3; weak D call: TRBD1 (6 bases). This CDR3 region has 15 residues. V shed 3 bases and J shed 0 bases, with 11 bases lying between them. Germline assignment: CDR1 SGHRS and CDR2 YFSETQ. CDR3 loop: CASSSTGISTDTQYF. DNA for the CDR3: TGCGCCAGCAGCTCCACAGGGATAAGCACAGATACGCAGTATTTT.

The J gene is TRBJ2-1, the V gene TRBV29-1, with unresolved D. Germline values: CDR1 SQVTM, CDR2 ANQGSEA. The V gene lost 0 bases and the J gene lost 0 bases, with 21 bases spanning the gap. The CDR3 has 19 residues. The DNA for the CDR3 is TGCAGCGTTGAAGATATGGCTAGTGAGAGACGAATCTCCTACAATGAGCAGTTCTTC. This encodes CSVEDMASERRISYNEQFF.

At least ten counts were recorded for this clonotype. This chain connects TRBV20-1 to TRBJ2-6; a possible D gene is TRBD1 (6 bases). V was trimmed by 6 bases and J by 0 bases, leaving 12 bases between them. CDR3 length equals 15 residues. The germline V gene encodes CDR1 DFQATT and CDR2 SNEGSKA (reference sequence). The chain's CDR3 is CSANQGSSGANVLTF. In nucleotides, the CDR3 is TGCAGTGCCAATCAGGGGAGCTCTGGGGCCAACGTCCTGACTTTC.

In this sample, this clonotype turned up many times. The rearrangement uses TRBV7-3 and TRBJ2-1; 8 nucleotides line up with TRBD2. V lost 5 bases, J lost 6 bases, and 0 bases stayed unmatched. Germline assignment: CDR1 SGHTA and CDR2 FQGTGA. This CDR3 spans 12 amino acids. The CDR3 DNA sequence: TGTGCCAGCAGCACTAGCGGCAATGAGCAGTTCTTC. It encodes CASSTSGNEQFF.

This clonotype occurred many times. The chain carries TRBV10-3 and TRBJ2-7, with 10 bases lining up with TRBD1. The CDR3 is 15 amino acids. J was trimmed by 4 bases and V by 3 bases; bases with no gene match: 6. CDR1 and CDR2 (germline): ENHRY, SYGVKD. The CDR3 is CAISDRGQGRYEQYF. The CDR3 bases are TGTGCCATCAGTGACCGGGGACAGGGGAGATACGAGCAGTACTTC.

This clonotype was found many times. V usage is TRBV5-1 and J usage is TRBJ1-4; D unresolved. CDR3 length: 11 amino acids. Trimming took 0 bases from V and 8 from J, leaving 2 bases between them. Germline V lookup: CDR1 SGHRS, CDR2 YFSETQ. CDR3 bases: TGCGCCAGCAGCTTGGACGAAAAACTGTTTTTT. This translates into CASSLDEKLFF. The variable domain in full, completed from reference TRBV5-1 and TRBJ1-4, reads KAGVTQTPRYLIKTRGQQVTLSCSPISGHRSVSWYQQTPGQGLQFLFEYFSETQRNKGNFPGRFSGRQFSNSRSEMNVSTLELGDSALYLCASSLDEKLFFGSGTQLSVL.

Notes on this clonotype: A much larger clone sits a single nucleotide away, making a read error possible. The chain uses TRBV29-1 and TRBJ2-1; no clear D. V shed 7 bases and J shed 8 bases, with 15 bases lying between them. Germline-derived CDR1 and CDR2 are SQVTM and ANQGSEA. CDR3 size: 12 residues. The CDR3 nucleotides are TGCAGCGCTGTACGGTCAGCCTATGAGCAGTTCTTC. It specifies CSAVRSAYEQFF.

In its sample, this clonotype was seen many times. This chain links TRBV15 with TRBJ2-7; 13 positions agree with TRBD2. The CDR3 runs 16 residues. Germline values: CDR1 LNHNV, CDR2 YYDKDF (reference sequence). Losses at the gene ends were 1 base for V and 3 bases for J; bases not matched to a gene: 3. The CDR3 loop reads CATSRARLAGGYEQYF. The CDR3 bases are TGTGCCACCAGCAGAGCTCGACTAGCGGGAGGCTACGAGCAGTACTTC.

This clonotype was found many times. The rearrangement links TRBV7-9 to TRBJ1-2, with 9 bases matching TRBD1. The CDR3 consists of 14 residues. Germline lookup yields CDR1 SEHNR and CDR2 FQNEAQ (reference sequence). The V segment lost 5 bases and the J segment 4 bases; nucleotides outside the gene matches: 5. The CDR3 sequence: CASSQDRGIYGYTF. For the CDR3, the DNA is TGTGCCAGCAGCCAGGACAGGGGTATCTATGGCTACACCTTC.

This clonotype was observed many times. The gene calls are TRBV4-2 and TRBJ2-3; 7 bases match TRBD2. Germline-derived CDR1 and CDR2 are LGHNA and YNFKEQ. The ends lost 0 bases at V and 1 base at J; junction bases unmatched: 4. This CDR3 is built from 16 residues. The CDR3 here is CASSQERAGGTDTQYF. CDR3 nucleotides: TGTGCCAGCAGCCAAGAGAGGGCGGGGGGCACAGATACGCAGTATTTT.

This clonotype was counted ten times or more. V and J are TRBV20-1 and TRBJ1-2; D may be TRBD1 (6 bases). The CDR3 covers 13 residues. V was shortened by 1 base and J by 3 bases, with 9 bases between the two germline ends. The germline V gene encodes CDR1 DFQATT and CDR2 SNEGSKA (reference sequence). The CDR3 loop reads CSARVQGYYGYTF. The CDR3, as DNA: TGCAGTGCTAGAGTACAGGGTTACTATGGCTACACCTTC.

This clonotype was seen ten or more times. The chain carries TRBV28 and TRBJ2-1, with D uncertain. With 3 bases removed from V and 6 bases from J, the gap between germline ends came to 12 bases. CDR1 and CDR2 (germline): MDHEN, SYDVKM. The CDR3 runs to 14 residues. CDR3 sequence: CASSFELGGNEQFF. The CDR3 DNA sequence: TGTGCCAGCAGTTTCGAGCTAGGTGGCAATGAGCAGTTCTTC.

This clonotype was seen repeatedly, ten times or more. This chain joins TRBV5-1 and TRBJ2-1; 11 nucleotides match TRBD2. With 4 bases clipped from V and 8 bases from J, the junction kept 5 bases outside the gene matches. Germline-derived CDR1 and CDR2 are SGHRS and YFSETQ. The CDR3 covers 14 residues. In DNA, the CDR3 is TGCGCCAGCAGCCCTAGACTAGCGGGGTATGAGCAGTTCTTC. Translated, it gives CASSPRLAGYEQFF.

This clonotype was found many times. The chain joins TRBV20-1 to TRBJ1-5, with D perhaps TRBD1 (6 bases). Trimming removed 7 bases from V and 5 bases from J, with 15 bases in between. The CDR3 has 13 amino acids. The germline V gene encodes CDR1 DFQATT and CDR2 SNEGSKA (reference sequence). CDR3 sequence: CSVGRTVDQPQHF. The CDR3 region has the DNA TGCAGTGTCGGGAGGACAGTTGATCAGCCCCAGCATTTT.